This entry features one T cell receptor beta chain sequence. Its antigen is not known. This sample was included in a study of blood T cells in healthy people across ages. The overall study: Template switching caught about one barcoded beta molecule for each two T cells. The study, taken as a whole, reports: Donor CMV status, an unknown factor, possibly confounded changes in expanded clonotypes.

The CDR3 covers 12 residues. CDR1 and CDR2 (germline): KGHSH, LQKENI. PCR was performed a second time for about 7 to 11 cycles using a sample-barcoded 5' primer and a J-beta primer mix. Every cDNA was tagged by a template-switch adaptor with 12 random nucleotides. CDR3-containing paired-end reads numbering at least 2.5 million came from each sample. TCRdb passed the 5' RACE reads through MiXCR, listing each CDR3 protein once. The sample lists over 1,500,000 distinct CDR3 sequences, approximately 40% occurring once. The clonotype originates from a human donor in good health. The V gene is TRBV18, the J gene TRBJ2-4; D is uncertain. The DNA matches TRBJ2-7 better at its end, which makes the J call doubtful. Material for sequencing was blood. The CDR3 spells CASSPERHEQYF. Here the CDR3 DNA reads TGTGCCAGCTCACCAGAGAGGCACGAGCAGTACTTC.